Here is one T cell receptor (beta chain) with its context. Its antigen is not identified. Both 60 Vbeta primers and 13 Jbeta primers went into the PCR. Using immunoSEQ multiplex PCR, the repertoire was profiled, and TCRdb retains in-frame clones only, with some absent. Altogether 140,000 to 150,000 clones are present, around three quarters being singletons, with the ten largest covering roughly 3.1%. Germline V gene data show CDR1 as MNHEY and CDR2 as SMNVEV (reference sequence). The V and J ends lost 5 bases and 7 bases, in that order; junction bases with no gene match: 7. The CDR3 loop spans 15 amino acids. This sample was taken from a study of cytomegalovirus exposure and HLA in healthy donors. Points from the study as a whole: Later on, an analysis showed TCR association rates differing by HLA locus, with DRB1 the most and HLA-C the fewest. It was 150 to 200 TCR beta chains that were listed as cytomegalovirus-associated. Roughly uniform sequencing depth across donors was assumed, possibly incorrectly.

This chain uses TRBV27 with TRBJ2-1; 11 bases line up with TRBD2. The TCR was taken from a man aged 40-55 years in good health and CMV-seropositive. Source material: PBMCs. CDR3 sequence (DNA): TGTGCCAGCAGTACACTAGCGGGAGTGGGGAATGAGCAGTTCTTC. It specifies CASSTLAGVGNEQFF.